This T cell receptor (beta chain) was sequenced for a study of post-analysis software for immune sequencing data. For this clonotype: The antigen is not known.

cDNA libraries for TCR beta contained unique molecular identifiers. TCRdb independently ran MiXCR on the PCR reads; one entry per CDR3 protein. This table holds hundreds of thousands of distinct CDR3 sequences, over 35% found once. There are 12 residues in the CDR3. The V and J ends lost 7 bases and 12 bases respectively, with 16 bases between them. CDR1 MNHEY and CDR2 SVGEGT come from the germline V gene. Whole-study results and caveats: Patients carried four or five TRBV segments more frequently than controls did, and TRBV5-6, TRBV5-1 and TRBV20-1 were among them.

Sequenced material: blood. The V gene is TRBV6-2 or TRBV6-3, the J gene TRBJ2-1; possibly TRBD2 for D (5 bases). The clonotype originates from a girl between 5 and 17 years old with multiple sclerosis. CDR3: CASKTGMGRQFF. The CDR3, as DNA: TGTGCCAGCAAAACGGGGATGGGTAGGCAGTTCTTC.